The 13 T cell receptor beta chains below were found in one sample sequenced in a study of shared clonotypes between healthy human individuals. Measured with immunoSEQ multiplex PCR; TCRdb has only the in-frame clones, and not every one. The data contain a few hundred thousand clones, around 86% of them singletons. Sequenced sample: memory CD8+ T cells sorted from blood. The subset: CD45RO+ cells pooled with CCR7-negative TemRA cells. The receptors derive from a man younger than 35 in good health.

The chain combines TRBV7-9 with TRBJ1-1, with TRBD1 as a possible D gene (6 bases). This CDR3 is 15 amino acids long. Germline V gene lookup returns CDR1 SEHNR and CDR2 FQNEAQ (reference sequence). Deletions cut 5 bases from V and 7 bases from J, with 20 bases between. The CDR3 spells CASSPYSGGRSEAFF. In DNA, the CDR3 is TGTGCCAGCAGCCCCTACTCCGGGGGGCGGAGTGAAGCTTTCTTT.

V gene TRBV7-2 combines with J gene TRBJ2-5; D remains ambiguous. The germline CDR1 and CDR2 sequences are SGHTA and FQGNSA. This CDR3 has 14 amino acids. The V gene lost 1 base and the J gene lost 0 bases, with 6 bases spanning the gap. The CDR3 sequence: CASSLVGYQETQYF. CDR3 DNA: TGTGCCAGCAGCTTAGTGGGGTACCAAGAGACCCAGTACTTC.

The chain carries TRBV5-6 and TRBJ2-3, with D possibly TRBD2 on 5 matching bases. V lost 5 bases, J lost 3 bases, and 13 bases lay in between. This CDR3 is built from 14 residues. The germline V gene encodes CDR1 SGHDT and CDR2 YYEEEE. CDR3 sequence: CASRLESWTDTQYF. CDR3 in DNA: TGTGCCAGCAGACTAGAATCATGGACAGATACGCAGTATTTT.

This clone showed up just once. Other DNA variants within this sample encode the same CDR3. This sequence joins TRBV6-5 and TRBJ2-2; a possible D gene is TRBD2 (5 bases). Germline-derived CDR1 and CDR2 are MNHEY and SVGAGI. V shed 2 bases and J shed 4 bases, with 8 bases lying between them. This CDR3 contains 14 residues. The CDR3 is CASSYGAGTGELFF. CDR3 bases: TGTGCCAGCAGTTACGGTGCGGGCACCGGGGAGCTGTTTTTT.

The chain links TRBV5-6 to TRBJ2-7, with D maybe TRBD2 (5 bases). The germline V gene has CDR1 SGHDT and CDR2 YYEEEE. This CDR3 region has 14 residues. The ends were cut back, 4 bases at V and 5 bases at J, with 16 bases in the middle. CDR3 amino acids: CASSRPGRSDEQYF. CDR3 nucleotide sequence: TGTGCCAGCAGCCGTCCGGGGAGATCCGACGAGCAGTACTTC.

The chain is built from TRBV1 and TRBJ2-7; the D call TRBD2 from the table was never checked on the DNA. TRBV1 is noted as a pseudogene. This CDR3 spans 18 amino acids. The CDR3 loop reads CTSSQGPLGGLVIYEQYF. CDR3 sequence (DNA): TGCACCAGCAGCCAAGGCCCCTTGGGGGGACTGGTAATCTACGAGCAGTACTTC.

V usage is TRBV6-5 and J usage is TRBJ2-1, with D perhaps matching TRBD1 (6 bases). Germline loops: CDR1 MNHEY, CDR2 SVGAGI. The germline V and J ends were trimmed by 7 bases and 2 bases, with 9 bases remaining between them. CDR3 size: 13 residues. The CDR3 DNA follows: TGTGCCAGCACCGAGGGGGCCTACAATGAGCAGTTCTTC. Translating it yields CASTEGAYNEQFF.

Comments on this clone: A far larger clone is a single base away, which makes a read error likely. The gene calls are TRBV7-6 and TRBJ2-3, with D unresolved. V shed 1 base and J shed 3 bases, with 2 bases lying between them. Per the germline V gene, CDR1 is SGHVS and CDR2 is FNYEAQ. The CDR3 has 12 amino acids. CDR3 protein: CASSLGTDTQYF. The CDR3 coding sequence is TGTGCCAGCAGCTTAGGGACAGATACGCAGTATTTT. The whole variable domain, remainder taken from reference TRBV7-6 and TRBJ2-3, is GAGVSQSPRYKVTKRGQDVALRCDPISGHVSLYWYRQALGQGPEFLTYFNYEAQQDKSGLPNDRFSAERPEGSISTLTIQRTEQRDSAMYRCASSLGTDTQYFGPGTRLTVL.

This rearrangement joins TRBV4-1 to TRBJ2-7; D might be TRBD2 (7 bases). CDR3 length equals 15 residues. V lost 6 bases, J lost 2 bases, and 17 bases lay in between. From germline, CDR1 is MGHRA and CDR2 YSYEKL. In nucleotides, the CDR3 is TGCGCCAGCAGTCAGGCCGGGGGGCTCACCTACGAGCAGTACTTC. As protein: CASSQAGGLTYEQYF.

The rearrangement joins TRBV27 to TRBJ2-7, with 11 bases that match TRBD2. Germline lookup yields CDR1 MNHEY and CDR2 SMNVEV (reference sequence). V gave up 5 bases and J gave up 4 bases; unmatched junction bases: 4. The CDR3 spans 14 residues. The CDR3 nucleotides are TGTGCCAGCAGTCTACTAGCGGGAGTATACGAGCAGTACTTC. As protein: CASSLLAGVYEQYF.

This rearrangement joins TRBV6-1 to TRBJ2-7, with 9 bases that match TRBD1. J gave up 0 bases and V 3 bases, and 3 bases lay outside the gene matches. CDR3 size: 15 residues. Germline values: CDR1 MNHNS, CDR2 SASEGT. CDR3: CASSDDRGSSYEQYF. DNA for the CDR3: TGTGCCAGCAGTGACGACAGGGGGAGCTCCTACGAGCAGTACTTC.

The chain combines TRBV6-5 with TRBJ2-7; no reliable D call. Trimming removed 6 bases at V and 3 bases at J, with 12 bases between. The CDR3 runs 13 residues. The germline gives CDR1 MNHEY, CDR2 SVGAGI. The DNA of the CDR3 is TGTGCCAGCAGGAGAGAAATGGGCTACGAGCAGTACTTC. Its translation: CASRREMGYEQYF.

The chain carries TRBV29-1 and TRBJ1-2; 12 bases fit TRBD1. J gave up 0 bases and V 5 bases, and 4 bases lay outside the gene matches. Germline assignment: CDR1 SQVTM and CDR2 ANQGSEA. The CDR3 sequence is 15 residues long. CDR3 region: CSVKGQGAPNYGYTF. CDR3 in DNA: TGCAGCGTTAAGGGACAGGGGGCTCCTAACTATGGCTACACCTTC.